This passage covers 19 T cell receptor beta chains from one sample sequenced in a study of cytomegalovirus exposure and HLA in healthy donors. The PCR used 60 Vbeta and 13 Jbeta primers. Profiled with immunoSEQ multiplex PCR; TCRdb holds only in-frame clones, not every one. This sample has around 260,000 clones, with 75% to 85% found just once. Sample: PBMCs. The source is a girl aged 2 to 10 in good health and CMV-seronegative.

The chain couples TRBV5-3 to TRBJ2-1; D is perhaps TRBD2 (5 bases). TRBV5-3 is labeled an ORF, and its function is uncertain. V lost 3 bases to trimming and J lost 5 bases, with 9 bases between them. The CDR3 is made up of 13 amino acids. The CDR3 sequence: CARSSQRNNEQFF. The CDR3 nucleotides are TGTGCCAGAAGCTCTCAGCGGAACAATGAGCAGTTCTTC.

J is TRBJ1-5 and V is TRBV6-5; a possible D gene is TRBD1 (6 bases). The CDR3 length is 15 residues. The germline gives CDR1 MNHEY, CDR2 SVGAGI. Trimming removed 2 bases at V and 3 bases at J, with 11 bases between. The CDR3 DNA reads as TGTGCCAGCAGTTACAGCGGGGGGCCCAATCAGCCCCAGCATTTT. Translated, it gives CASSYSGGPNQPQHF.

This rearrangement joins TRBV27 to TRBJ2-1; perhaps TRBD1 as D (7 bases). The CDR3 has 14 amino acids. Germline-derived CDR1 and CDR2 are MNHEY and SMNVEV (reference sequence). V was shortened by 4 bases and J by 6 bases, with 13 bases between the two germline ends. CDR3 sequence (DNA): TGTGCCAGCAGTTGGCAGGGGGGTTTCAATGAGCAGTTCTTC. Its translation: CASSWQGGFNEQFF.

The rearrangement uses TRBV7-3 and TRBJ2-1; tentatively, D is TRBD1 (5 bases). CDR1 is SGHTA and CDR2 is FQGTGA in the germline V gene. This CDR3 is 13 amino acids long. Trimming took 1 base from V and 14 from J, leaving 15 bases between them. CDR3 sequence: CASSLIERGPEFF. The CDR3 coding sequence is TGTGCCAGCAGCTTAATAGAAAGGGGCCCCGAGTTCTTC.

J is TRBJ2-1 and V is TRBV11-2; 9 bases match TRBD2. Germline CDR1 is SGHAT and CDR2 is FQNNGV. J was trimmed by 9 bases and V by 5 bases; bases with no gene match: 8. This CDR3 has 14 amino acids. CDR3 protein: CASSPRSGRPEQFF. The CDR3 bases are TGTGCCAGCAGCCCCCGCAGCGGGAGGCCTGAGCAGTTCTTC.

This clone was counted a single time. The chain joins TRBV4-1 to TRBJ2-7, with TRBD1 matching over 7 bases. V was pared by 3 bases and J by 4 bases, with 6 bases of the junction left unmatched. CDR3 length: 14 residues. Germline CDR1 and CDR2: MGHRA and YSYEKL. The DNA for the CDR3 is TGCGCCAGCAGCCATTCGACAGGGTCGTACGAGCAGTACTTC. This codes for CASSHSTGSYEQYF.

A remark on this clone: An end of the junction differs from the germline gene, which may be a read error. This sequence joins TRBV5-5 and TRBJ2-7; a weak D match, TRBD2 (6 bases). CDR1 is SGHKS, CDR2 YYEKEE, per germline (reference sequence). The CDR3 is made up of 14 amino acids. This CDR3 reads CASSQGLIQYGQYF. In DNA, the CDR3 is TGTGCCAGCAGCCAGGGACTGATCCAATACGGGCAGTACTTC. The whole variable domain, filled in from reference TRBV5-5 and TRBJ2-7, reads DAGVTQSPTHLIKTRGQQVTLRCSPISGHKSVSWYQQVLGQGPQFIFQYYEKEERGRGNFPDRFSARQFPNYSSELNVNALLLGDSALYLCASSQGLIQYGQYFGPGTRLTVT.

The chain employs TRBV10-3 and TRBJ1-1; D is possibly TRBD1 (6 bases). The CDR3 totals 14 residues. Trimming shortened V by 7 bases and J by 1 base, and 13 bases separated the two germline ends. The germline CDR1 and CDR2 sequences are ENHRY and SYGVKD. CDR3 loop: CAITLDSQNTEAFF. CDR3 in DNA: TGTGCCATCACCTTGGACAGCCAGAACACTGAAGCTTTCTTT.

V gene TRBV28 combines with J gene TRBJ1-2, with a possible D match to TRBD1 (5 bases). CDR3 length: 18 amino acids. The germline V gene encodes CDR1 MDHEN and CDR2 SYDVKM. Deletions cut 7 bases from V and 2 bases from J, with 26 bases between. For the CDR3, the DNA is TGTGCCAGCACTACAAAACACCTAGGTGGGGGGAGGAACTATGGCTACACCTTC. The encoded protein is CASTTKHLGGGRNYGYTF.

The chain carries TRBV6-1 and TRBJ2-7; TRBD2 matches at 9 bases. The CDR3 is 15 residues long. Per the germline V gene, CDR1 is MNHNS and CDR2 is SASEGT. The ends lost 3 bases at V and 2 bases at J; junction bases unmatched: 5. The CDR3 loop is CASSDWREGAYEQYF. The CDR3 DNA reads as TGTGCCAGCAGTGATTGGCGGGAGGGGGCCTACGAGCAGTACTTC.

V and J are TRBV6-5 and TRBJ2-3; tentatively, D is TRBD1 (5 bases). Germline CDR1 is MNHEY and CDR2 is SVGAGI. CDR3 size: 15 residues. Trimming cost V 0 bases and J 4 bases, with 11 bases left between them. The CDR3 loop reads CASSYSSGRPDTQYF. The CDR3 DNA reads TGTGCCAGCAGTTACTCTTCAGGGCGGCCAGATACGCAGTATTTT.

The J gene is TRBJ2-1, the V gene TRBV7-8; D may be TRBD1 (6 bases). The CDR3 is made up of 14 amino acids. Germline CDR1 reads SGHVS; CDR2 reads FQNEAQ. Trimming cost V 3 bases and J 3 bases, with 9 bases left between them. CDR3 nucleotide sequence: TGTGCCAGCAGCTTCATGGACAGCTACAATGAGCAGTTCTTC. Encoded protein: CASSFMDSYNEQFF. The entire variable domain, with the rest obtained from reference TRBV7-8 and TRBJ2-1, is as follows: GAGVSQSPRYKVAKRGQDVALRCDPISGHVSLFWYQQALGQGPEFLTYFQNEAQLDKSGLPSDRFFAERPEGSVSTLKIQRTQQEDSAVYLCASSFMDSYNEQFFGPGTRLTVL.

The chain carries TRBV5-6 and TRBJ2-5; D possibly corresponds to TRBD2 (6 bases). Germline V gene data show CDR1 as SGHDT and CDR2 as YYEEEE. There are 13 residues in the CDR3. V lost 10 bases and J 9 bases, leaving 22 bases between the germline ends. The CDR3 loop is CARSVRGGLAQYF. As DNA, the CDR3 is TGTGCCCGGAGCGTTCGGGGAGGTTTGGCCCAGTACTTC.

Only one count was recorded for this clone. This chain joins TRBV6-5 and TRBJ1-5; D gene unclear. The V and J ends lost 2 bases and 7 bases respectively, with 9 bases between them. The CDR3 is 13 amino acids. The germline V gene has CDR1 MNHEY and CDR2 SVGAGI. The CDR3 sequence is CASSYNGRQPQHF. CDR3 DNA: TGTGCCAGCAGTTACAACGGGAGGCAGCCCCAGCATTTT.

The chain couples TRBV5-4 to TRBJ2-2; D gene unclear. This CDR3 region has 15 residues. Per germline, CDR1 SGHNT and CDR2 YYREEE (reference sequence). The ends were cut back, 3 bases at V and 4 bases at J, with 13 bases in the middle. This CDR3 is CASSYSDFATGELFF. As DNA, the CDR3 is TGTGCCAGCAGCTACTCCGACTTCGCCACCGGGGAGCTGTTTTTT.

In this sample, this clone turned up a few times. The CDR3 loop is CASSYSLPGLKAQYF. The CDR3 bases are TGTGCCAGCAGTTACTCACTGCCAGGCTTAAAAGCGCAGTACTTC. The chain links TRBV6-5 to TRBJ2-7; D is ambiguous. V lost 0 bases and J lost 9, with 18 bases in between. The CDR3 runs 15 residues. Germline V gene lookup returns CDR1 MNHEY and CDR2 SVGAGI.

V is TRBV7-6 and J is TRBJ1-2; 7 bases agree with TRBD1. This CDR3 comprises 14 residues. The germline V gene has CDR1 SGHVS and CDR2 FNYEAQ. V gave up 4 bases and J gave up 8 bases; unmatched junction bases: 10. The CDR3 reads CASSSQDRRGGYTF. The CDR3 DNA reads TGTGCCAGCAGCTCACAGGACAGGAGGGGGGGCTACACCTTC. Supplemented by reference TRBV7-6 and TRBJ1-2, the full variable domain reads GAGVSQSPRYKVTKRGQDVALRCDPISGHVSLYWYRQALGQGPEFLTYFNYEAQQDKSGLPNDRFSAERPEGSISTLTIQRTEQRDSAMYRCASSSQDRRGGYTFGSGTRLTVV.

Here the CDR3 reads CAWSVGQGFAAYGYTF. CDR3 bases: TGTGCCTGGAGTGTAGGACAGGGTTTTGCAGCCTATGGCTACACCTTC. The V and J genes are TRBV30 and TRBJ1-2; 8 bases align to TRBD1. In germline, CDR1 is GTSNPN, CDR2 SVGIG (reference sequence). The J segment lost 4 bases and the V segment lost 0 bases, leaving 10 bases of the junction unmatched. The CDR3 extends over 16 amino acids.

This clone came up once. This chain links TRBV28 with TRBJ1-3; no firm D call. V was shortened by 3 bases and J by 0 bases, with 12 bases between the two germline ends. The CDR3 runs 16 residues. Germline loops: CDR1 MDHEN, CDR2 SYDVKM. DNA of the CDR3: TGTGCCAGCAGTTTTTCGGGGAAGTACTCTGGAAACACCATATATTTT. Translation: CASSFSGKYSGNTIYF.